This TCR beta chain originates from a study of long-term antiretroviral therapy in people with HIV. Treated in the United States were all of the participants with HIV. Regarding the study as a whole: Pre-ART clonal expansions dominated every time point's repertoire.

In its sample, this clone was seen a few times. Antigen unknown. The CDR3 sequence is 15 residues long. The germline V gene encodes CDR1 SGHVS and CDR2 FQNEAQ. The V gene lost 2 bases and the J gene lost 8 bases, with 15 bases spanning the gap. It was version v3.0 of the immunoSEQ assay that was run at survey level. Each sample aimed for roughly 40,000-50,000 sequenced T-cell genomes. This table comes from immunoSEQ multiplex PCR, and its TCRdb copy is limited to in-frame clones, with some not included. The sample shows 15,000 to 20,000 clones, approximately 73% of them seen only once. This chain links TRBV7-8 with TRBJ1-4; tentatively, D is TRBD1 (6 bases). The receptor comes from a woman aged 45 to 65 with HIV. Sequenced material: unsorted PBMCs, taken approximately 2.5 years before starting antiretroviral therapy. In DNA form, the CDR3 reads TGTGCCAGCAGCTTAAATACAGGGCTCAAGGAAAAACTGTTTTTT. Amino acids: CASSLNTGLKEKLFF.